This T cell receptor (beta chain) was retrieved from a study of neurological immune-mediated disorders. On this clonotype: As yet, its antigen is unknown.

General study findings and limits: Expanded clones shared no CDR3 amino acid sequences across subjects, suggesting private repertoires in all groups.

TCRdb re-called the 5' RACE reads with MiXCR, one entry per CDR3 protein. The sample lists roughly 100,000 distinct CDR3 sequences, 3.5% seen once, with under 6.5% in the top ten. This CDR3 is 16 amino acids long. CDR1 is MNHEY, CDR2 SVGAGI, per germline. With 6 bases clipped from V and 3 bases from J, the junction kept 12 bases outside the gene matches. The V call is TRBV6-5, the J call TRBJ2-7, with 9 nucleotides matching TRBD1. The sequencing sample was made of PBMCs. The sequence came from a young woman with multiple sclerosis. The CDR3 DNA sequence: TGTGCCAGCAGCTCGGTTGGGACAGGGACTTTCTACGAGCAGTACTTC. This translates into CASSSVGTGTFYEQYF.